A selection of T cell receptor beta chains follows, all from one sample in a study of blood T cell repertoires in COVID-19. Method: immunoSEQ multiplex PCR; TCRdb's copy keeps in-frame clones and lacks some. The sample lists 390,000 or so clones, almost 90% occurring once. Input material: peripheral blood. The source of these receptors is a man aged 18 to 29 with active or convalescent COVID-19. CDR3s include the opening cysteine and the closing phenylalanine or tryptophan. A D gene is named only where the DNA matches it firmly. The size of a clone is reported for some rows only, either as once, few or many, or as a class for expanded clones.

d_gene: TRBD1; v_gene: TRBV7-6; abundance: .; j_gene: TRBJ1-2; CDR3aa: CASSTWTGAKVYGYTF; CDR3nt: TGTGCCAGCAGCACCTGGACAGGGGCAAAAGTCTATGGCTACACCTTC
d_gene: TRBD1; v_gene: TRBV7-9; abundance: .; j_gene: TRBJ2-1; CDR3aa: CASSLDRGSQEFF; CDR3nt: TGTGCCAGCAGCCTGGACAGGGGTAGCCAAGAGTTCTTC
d_gene: .; v_gene: TRBV11-2; abundance: .; j_gene: TRBJ2-1; CDR3aa: CASSSWTGLDEQFF; CDR3nt: TGTGCCAGCAGCTCGTGGACCGGACTCGATGAGCAGTTCTTC
d_gene: TRBD2; v_gene: TRBV7-2; abundance: .; j_gene: TRBJ2-1; CDR3aa: CASTQRGEYNEQFF; CDR3nt: TGTGCCAGCACCCAGCGGGGGGAGTACAATGAGCAGTTCTTC
d_gene: .; v_gene: TRBV6-2/TRBV6-3; abundance: .; j_gene: TRBJ1-1; CDR3aa: CASSYVGRGGGTEAFF; CDR3nt: TGTGCCAGCAGTTACGTCGGCAGGGGAGGGGGCACTGAAGCTTTCTTT
d_gene: TRBD1; v_gene: TRBV14; abundance: .; j_gene: TRBJ2-7; CDR3aa: CASSRVYGTEDTYEQYF; CDR3nt: TGTGCCAGCAGCCGGGTTTACGGGACAGAGGACACCTACGAGCAGTACTTC
d_gene: .; v_gene: TRBV23-1; abundance: .; j_gene: TRBJ2-6; CDR3aa: CASSQICSGANVLTF; CDR3nt: TGCGCCAGCAGTCAAATCTGCTCTGGGGCCAACGTCCTGACTTTC
d_gene: TRBD1; v_gene: TRBV5-1; abundance: .; j_gene: TRBJ1-6; CDR3aa: CASSSDRALAPLHF; CDR3nt: TGCGCCAGCAGCTCGGACAGGGCCCTCGCACCCCTCCACTTT
d_gene: .; v_gene: TRBV10-3; abundance: .; j_gene: TRBJ2-3; CDR3aa: CAIRVLGADTQYF; CDR3nt: TGTGCCATCAGAGTCCTGGGCGCAGATACGCAGTATTTT
d_gene: .; v_gene: TRBV19; abundance: .; j_gene: TRBJ1-2; CDR3aa: CASTRGGYGYTF; CDR3nt: TGTGCCAGTACTCGGGGGGGCTATGGCTACACCTTC
d_gene: .; v_gene: TRBV29-1; abundance: .; j_gene: TRBJ2-7; CDR3aa: CSVEGSAYEQYF; CDR3nt: TGCAGCGTTGAAGGTTCCGCCTACGAGCAGTACTTC
d_gene: .; v_gene: TRBV29-1; abundance: once; j_gene: TRBJ1-1; CDR3aa: CSVKAGANTEAFF; CDR3nt: TGCAGCGTTAAGGCAGGGGCGAACACTGAAGCTTTCTTT
d_gene: .; v_gene: TRBV24-1; abundance: .; j_gene: TRBJ2-7; CDR3aa: CATSEGVEQYF; CDR3nt: TGTGCCACCAGTGAAGGGGTTGAGCAGTACTTC
d_gene: .; v_gene: TRBV6-5; abundance: .; j_gene: TRBJ2-3; CDR3aa: CASSYSTVTDTQYF; CDR3nt: TGTGCCAGCAGTTACTCGACTGTGACAGATACGCAGTATTTT
d_gene: .; v_gene: TRBV6-5; abundance: once; j_gene: TRBJ2-3; CDR3aa: CASSLQDKGRTDTQYF; CDR3nt: TGTGCCAGCAGTTTGCAGGACAAGGGGCGCACAGATACGCAGTATTTT
d_gene: TRBD2; v_gene: TRBV9; abundance: .; j_gene: TRBJ2-5; CDR3aa: CASSAGTSLGETQYF; CDR3nt: TGTGCCAGCAGCGCCGGGACTAGCTTAGGGGAGACCCAGTACTTC
d_gene: .; v_gene: TRBV6-5; abundance: .; j_gene: TRBJ1-1; CDR3aa: CASRGAGTGTEAFF; CDR3nt: TGTGCCAGCAGAGGGGCCGGAACGGGCACTGAAGCTTTCTTT
d_gene: TRBD1; v_gene: TRBV28; abundance: .; j_gene: TRBJ2-7; CDR3aa: CASSAGTGKQYF; CDR3nt: TGTGCCAGCAGTGCCGGGACAGGGAAGCAGTACTTC
d_gene: TRBD1; v_gene: TRBV5-8; abundance: .; j_gene: TRBJ2-2; CDR3aa: CASSSGQISLLTGELFF; CDR3nt: TGTGCCAGCAGCTCGGGACAGATATCCCTCCTCACCGGGGAGCTGTTTTTT
d_gene: .; v_gene: TRBV6-6; abundance: .; j_gene: TRBJ2-7; CDR3aa: CASSYGQASSYEQYF; CDR3nt: TGTGCCAGCAGTTACGGGCAGGCAAGCTCCTACGAGCAGTACTTC
d_gene: .; v_gene: TRBV5-5; abundance: .; j_gene: TRBJ2-3; CDR3aa: CASSPRTISTDTQYF; CDR3nt: TGTGCCAGCAGCCCCAGGACTATAAGCACAGATACGCAGTATTTT
d_gene: .; v_gene: TRBV7-9; abundance: .; j_gene: TRBJ2-2; CDR3aa: CASSLAREWGTGELFF; CDR3nt: TGTGCCAGCAGCTTAGCCCGGGAATGGGGCACCGGGGAGCTGTTTTTT
d_gene: TRBD1; v_gene: TRBV29-1; abundance: .; j_gene: TRBJ2-7; CDR3aa: CSVEADRGLQYF; CDR3nt: TGCAGCGTTGAAGCGGACAGGGGTTTGCAGTACTTC
d_gene: TRBD1; v_gene: TRBV3-1/TRBV3-2; abundance: .; j_gene: TRBJ2-1; CDR3aa: CASSLRQGNSYNEQFF; CDR3nt: TGTGCCAGCAGCCTACGACAGGGTAACTCCTACAATGAGCAGTTCTTC
d_gene: TRBD1; v_gene: TRBV10-3; abundance: .; j_gene: TRBJ2-1; CDR3aa: CAISEQLGTGDGDEQFF; CDR3nt: TGTGCCATCAGTGAGCAACTCGGGACAGGGGATGGGGATGAGCAGTTCTTC
d_gene: .; v_gene: TRBV6-1; abundance: .; j_gene: TRBJ1-1; CDR3aa: CASSELLSNTEAFF; CDR3nt: TGTGCCAGCAGTGAACTCTTATCCAACACTGAAGCTTTCTTT
d_gene: .; v_gene: TRBV23-1; abundance: .; j_gene: TRBJ2-1; CDR3aa: CATTGTKSYNEQFF; CDR3nt: TGCGCCACCACTGGGACAAAATCCTACAATGAGCAGTTCTTC
d_gene: .; v_gene: TRBV5-6; abundance: .; j_gene: TRBJ2-7; CDR3aa: CASSLKQTALSSYEQYF; CDR3nt: TGTGCCAGCAGCTTGAAACAGACCGCCCTAAGCTCCTACGAGCAGTACTTC
d_gene: .; v_gene: TRBV6-5; abundance: once; j_gene: TRBJ1-5; CDR3aa: CASSDGGAPNQPQHF; CDR3nt: TGTGCCAGCAGCGACGGGGGGGCCCCAAATCAGCCCCAGCATTTT
d_gene: TRBD2; v_gene: TRBV4-1; abundance: .; j_gene: TRBJ2-7; CDR3aa: CASSQARTSGGSAPYEQYF; CDR3nt: TGCGCCAGCAGCCAAGCCAGGACTAGCGGGGGGTCCGCTCCCTACGAGCAGTACTTC
d_gene: .; v_gene: TRBV6-2/TRBV6-3; abundance: .; j_gene: TRBJ2-2; CDR3aa: CASSPWGGPNTGELFF; CDR3nt: TGTGCCAGCAGCCCTTGGGGGGGCCCGAACACCGGGGAGCTGTTTTTT
d_gene: .; v_gene: TRBV7-9; abundance: .; j_gene: TRBJ1-3; CDR3aa: CASRAAQGGNTIYF; CDR3nt: TGTGCCAGCAGAGCGGCCCAGGGGGGAAACACCATATATTTT
d_gene: .; v_gene: TRBV25-1; abundance: .; j_gene: TRBJ2-2; CDR3aa: CASSPQGITGELFF; CDR3nt: TGTGCCAGCAGTCCTCAGGGAATCACCGGGGAGCTGTTTTTT
d_gene: .; v_gene: TRBV4-3; abundance: .; j_gene: TRBJ2-3; CDR3aa: CASSQVRARGDTQYF; CDR3nt: TGCGCCAGCAGCCAAGTAAGGGCACGGGGGGATACGCAGTATTTT
d_gene: TRBD1; v_gene: TRBV28; abundance: .; j_gene: TRBJ1-3; CDR3aa: CASRDNRGQGSGNTIYF; CDR3nt: TGTGCCAGCAGAGATAACAGGGGGCAAGGCTCTGGAAACACCATATATTTT
d_gene: .; v_gene: TRBV23-1; abundance: .; j_gene: TRBJ2-5; CDR3aa: CASSPSQAQETQYF; CDR3nt: TGCGCCAGCAGTCCTTCTCAGGCCCAAGAGACCCAGTACTTC
d_gene: TRBD1; v_gene: TRBV28; abundance: .; j_gene: TRBJ1-2; CDR3aa: CASSLPPGQYYGYTF; CDR3nt: TGTGCCAGCAGTTTACCTCCGGGACAGTACTATGGCTACACCTTC
d_gene: .; v_gene: TRBV12-3/TRBV12-4; abundance: .; j_gene: TRBJ1-2; CDR3aa: CASSHAPDYGYTF; CDR3nt: TGTGCCAGCAGTCACGCCCCAGATTATGGCTACACCTTC
d_gene: .; v_gene: TRBV4-1; abundance: .; j_gene: TRBJ1-3; CDR3aa: CASSPSRASISGNTIYF; CDR3nt: TGCGCCAGCAGTCCATCGAGGGCCAGCATCTCTGGAAACACCATATATTTT
d_gene: TRBD1; v_gene: TRBV27; abundance: .; j_gene: TRBJ1-1; CDR3aa: CASSLTWRQGEVSEAFF; CDR3nt: TGTGCCAGCAGTTTAACATGGCGGCAGGGGGAAGTTTCTGAAGCTTTCTTT
d_gene: .; v_gene: TRBV7-2; abundance: .; j_gene: TRBJ2-7; CDR3aa: CASSPGGTGGYEQYF; CDR3nt: TGTGCCAGCAGCCCGGGCGGAACCGGGGGCTACGAGCAGTACTTC